Below, 19 T cell receptor beta chains from the same sample are listed, as sequenced in a study of cytomegalovirus exposure and HLA in healthy donors. PCR used 60 Vbeta primers and 13 Jbeta primers. Here immunoSEQ multiplex PCR was the method, and the copy in TCRdb shows in-frame clones only, minus some. The sample lists a few hundred thousand clones, roughly 70% occurring once. Sequencing was performed on PBMCs. The origin of the receptors is a woman under 40 in good health and CMV-seronegative.

To note about this clone: This same CDR3 is encoded by further DNA sequences in the sample. This sequence joins TRBV15 and TRBJ2-6; no reliable D call. Germline V CDR1 and CDR2: LNHNV, YYDKDF (reference sequence). Deletions cut 0 bases from V and 3 bases from J, with 9 bases between. This CDR3 has 16 residues. This CDR3 reads CATSRDRRYGANVLTF. The CDR3 nucleotides are TGTGCCACCAGCAGAGATCGCAGATATGGGGCCAACGTCCTGACTTTC.

The sample holds many counts of this clone. This chain links TRBV29-1 with TRBJ1-1; the D is unclear. V gave up 3 bases and J gave up 2 bases, with 10 bases separating them. The CDR3 is made up of 13 amino acids. CDR1 SQVTM and CDR2 ANQGSEA come from the germline V gene. Here the CDR3 reads CSVDEGLNTEAFF. CDR3 nucleotides: TGCAGCGTTGACGAGGGATTAAACACTGAAGCTTTCTTT. Looking up the rest from reference TRBV29-1 and TRBJ1-1 gives the full variable domain: SAVISQKPSRDICQRGTSLTIQCQVDSQVTMMFWYRQQPGQSLTLIATANQGSEATYESGFVIDKFPISRPNLTFSTLTVSNMSPEDSSIYLCSVDEGLNTEAFFGQGTRLTVV.

The chain is built from TRBV4-1 and TRBJ2-7, with 7 bases lining up with TRBD1. V trimming: 4 bases; J trimming: 3 bases; junction bases outside the gene matches: 6. Germline V gives CDR1 MGHRA, CDR2 YSYEKL. This CDR3 contains 14 residues. CDR3 DNA sequence: TGCGCCAGCAGCCCCGAGGCAGGGGGCTACGAGCAGTACTTC. It translates to CASSPEAGGYEQYF.

The chain recombines TRBV7-9 with TRBJ1-1; D may be TRBD1 (6 bases). The CDR3 is made up of 13 amino acids. Germline loops: CDR1 SEHNR, CDR2 FQNEAQ (reference sequence). V gave up 6 bases and J gave up 1 base, with 9 bases separating them. Written as DNA, the CDR3 is TGTGCCAGCAGTTTACAGGGGAACACTGAAGCTTTCTTT. It encodes CASSLQGNTEAFF.

The J gene is TRBJ1-1, the V gene TRBV18; D perhaps matches TRBD1 (6 bases). This CDR3 has 17 amino acids. Germline V gene sequence: CDR1 KGHSH, CDR2 LQKENI. Trimming shortened V by 8 bases and J by 0 bases, and 22 bases separated the two germline ends. The CDR3 region has the DNA TGTGCCAGCCCCCCTATAGGCACTCGGGACATGAACACTGAAGCTTTCTTT. It is translated as CASPPIGTRDMNTEAFF.

The rearrangement links TRBV6-1 to TRBJ1-3; D perhaps matches TRBD1 (6 bases). Trimming removed 1 base from V and 8 bases from J, with 15 bases in between. Germline V gene sequence: CDR1 MNHNS, CDR2 SASEGT. The CDR3 is 15 residues long. This chain's CDR3 is CASSEVGTGWDTIYF. The CDR3 nucleotides read TGTGCCAGCAGTGAAGTCGGAACAGGGTGGGACACCATATATTTT.

The J gene is TRBJ2-7, the V gene TRBV7-9; 7 bases line up with TRBD1. Germline CDR1 and CDR2: SEHNR and FQNEAQ (reference sequence). This CDR3 spans 13 amino acids. Trimming cost V 5 bases and J 2 bases; bases outside gene matches: 3. CDR3 in amino acids: CASSRQGAYEQYF. The CDR3 DNA reads TGTGCCAGCAGCCGACAGGGCGCCTACGAGCAGTACTTC.

This clone occurred a few times. The V gene is TRBV4-2, the J gene TRBJ2-2; 7 positions match TRBD1. Germline V gene sequence: CDR1 LGHNA, CDR2 YNFKEQ. This CDR3 is built from 15 residues. Losses at the gene ends were 5 bases for V and 5 bases for J; bases not matched to a gene: 8. This chain's CDR3 is CASSLGQIKTGELFF. In DNA, the CDR3 is TGTGCCAGCAGCTTGGGACAGATAAAAACCGGGGAGCTGTTTTTT.

The genes are TRBV5-1 and TRBJ2-2; no clear D. The CDR3 is 14 residues long. Germline values: CDR1 SGHRS, CDR2 YFSETQ. V was pared by 0 bases and J by 5 bases, with 8 bases between. The CDR3 spells CASSLVRGTGELFF. DNA for the CDR3: TGCGCCAGCAGCTTGGTTAGAGGTACCGGGGAGCTGTTTTTT.

The chain employs TRBV5-1 and TRBJ2-1, with a tentative D call TRBD1 (6 bases). This CDR3 is built from 14 residues. Germline V gene sequence: CDR1 SGHRS, CDR2 YFSETQ. The ends were cut back, 5 bases at V and 9 bases at J, with 18 bases in the middle. For the CDR3, the DNA is TGCGCCAGCAGTCCGGTGGTGGGGGCGGGTGAGCAGTTCTTC. As protein: CASSPVVGAGEQFF. The full variable domain, completed using reference TRBV5-1 and TRBJ2-1, is KAGVTQTPRYLIKTRGQQVTLSCSPISGHRSVSWYQQTPGQGLQFLFEYFSETQRNKGNFPGRFSGRQFSNSRSEMNVSTLELGDSALYLCASSPVVGAGEQFFGPGTRLTVL.

V usage is TRBV6-1 and J usage is TRBJ2-1, with D perhaps matching TRBD2 (5 bases). Trimming cost V 2 bases and J 9 bases, with 20 bases left between them. Germline assignment: CDR1 MNHNS and CDR2 SASEGT. This CDR3 is 16 amino acids long. The CDR3 protein is CASSEYTDTGGGEQFF. The DNA for the CDR3 is TGTGCCAGCAGTGAATATACAGACACTGGAGGCGGTGAGCAGTTCTTC.

The V call is TRBV14, the J call TRBJ1-1; a possible D gene is TRBD1 (5 bases). The CDR3 length is 14 residues. Germline V CDR1 and CDR2: SGHDN, FVKESK. Trimming took 3 bases from V and 4 from J, leaving 12 bases between them. Written as DNA, the CDR3 is TGTGCCAGCAGCCATTACAGGTTCCCCACTGAAGCTTTCTTT. Amino acid sequence: CASSHYRFPTEAFF.

The chain links TRBV19 to TRBJ2-7, with a weak D call TRBD1 (6 bases). The CDR3 runs 15 residues. V was shortened by 4 bases and J by 0 bases, with 13 bases between the two germline ends. Germline V CDR1 and CDR2: LNHDA, SQIVND (reference sequence). The CDR3 DNA is TGTGCCAGTAGTAACCGACAGGCGAGCTCCTACGAGCAGTACTTC. It yields the protein CASSNRQASSYEQYF.

The V gene is TRBV27, the J gene TRBJ2-7; 7 bases map to TRBD2. Germline trimming cut 1 base from V and 2 bases from J; bases unmatched to any gene: 2. Germline CDR1 is MNHEY and CDR2 is SMNVEV (reference sequence). The CDR3 is made up of 14 amino acids. The CDR3 DNA follows: TGTGCCAGCAGTTTATTTGGGGGGGCCTACGAGCAGTACTTC. It encodes CASSLFGGAYEQYF.

This chain connects TRBV19 to TRBJ2-1, with 9 bases that match TRBD2. The CDR3 is 16 amino acids. CDR1 LNHDA and CDR2 SQIVND come from the germline V gene (reference sequence). With V trimmed by 4 bases and J by 7 bases, 11 bases remained unmatched. The CDR3 DNA reads as TGTGCCAGTAGTACTAGAGCGGGAGGTTACGATAATGAGCAGTTCTTC. This codes for CASSTRAGGYDNEQFF.

The chain joins TRBV19 to TRBJ2-5; 9 bases are shared with TRBD2. The CDR3 has 15 amino acids. The junction had 9 bases not matched to a gene; V was cut back by 5 bases and J by 5 bases. Germline loops: CDR1 LNHDA, CDR2 SQIVND (reference sequence). CDR3 amino acids: CASSSGTSIIETQYF. CDR3 nucleotide sequence: TGTGCCAGTAGTTCCGGGACTAGCATAATCGAGACCCAGTACTTC. Complete variable domain (other parts from reference TRBV19 and TRBJ2-5): DGGITQSPKYLFRKEGQNVTLSCEQNLNHDAMYWYRQDPGQGLRLIYYSQIVNDFQKGDIAEGYSVSREKKESFPLTVTSAQKNPTAFYLCASSSGTSIIETQYFGPGTRLLVL.

The chain is built from TRBV19 and TRBJ1-3, with TRBD1 identical over 7 bases. The CDR3 contains 14 residues. Looked up from germline, CDR1 is LNHDA and CDR2 is SQIVND (reference sequence). Trimming at V came to 8 bases and at J to 3 bases, leaving 7 bases not matched to a gene. The CDR3 nucleotides read TGTGCCAGTTCAATTACAGGGGATGGAAACACCATATATTTT. Encoded protein: CASSITGDGNTIYF. Supplemented by reference TRBV19 and TRBJ1-3, the full variable domain reads DGGITQSPKYLFRKEGQNVTLSCEQNLNHDAMYWYRQDPGQGLRLIYYSQIVNDFQKGDIAEGYSVSREKKESFPLTVTSAQKNPTAFYLCASSITGDGNTIYFGEGSWLTVV.

The rearrangement joins TRBV7-9 to TRBJ2-1; 7 bases agree with TRBD2. CDR3 length equals 15 residues. The germline CDR1 and CDR2 sequences are SEHNR and FQNEAQ (reference sequence). V was pared by 5 bases and J by 5 bases, with 9 bases of the junction left unmatched. CDR3 protein: CASSPKNLADNEQFF. In DNA form, the CDR3 reads TGTGCCAGCAGCCCTAAGAATCTAGCGGACAATGAGCAGTTCTTC.

In its sample, this clone was seen once. The CDR3 region has the DNA TGTGCCAGTAGTATCTCAGATACGCAGTATTTT. Residues: CASSISDTQYF. The genes are TRBV19 and TRBJ2-3; D uncertain. Germline V gene sequence: CDR1 LNHDA, CDR2 SQIVND (reference sequence). The V and J ends lost 3 bases and 4 bases respectively, with 2 bases between them. This CDR3 comprises 11 residues.